The sequence of this TCR beta chain was determined in a study of cytomegalovirus exposure and HLA in healthy donors. Findings of the study overall: As a later analysis showed, a missense DCLRE1C variant was linked to trimming of TCR beta V- and J-genes. Most CMV-associated TCR beta chains appeared HLA-restricted in a later analysis.

Amplification used 60 Vbeta primers and 13 Jbeta primers. The protocol was immunoSEQ multiplex PCR, while the TCRdb copy is restricted to in-frame clones and leaves out a portion. The top ten hold approximately 1.5% of the sample, which has 100,000 to 150,000 clones, 65% to 80% seen once. Notes on this clone: The antigen is not known.

Input material: PBMCs. This TCR came from a woman between 18 and 29 years old in good health and CMV-seronegative.

CDR3 amino acids: CASSLVGGRETQYF. DNA of the CDR3: TGTGCCAGCAGCTTAGTAGGCGGGAGAGAGACCCAGTACTTC. The chain combines TRBV7-9 with TRBJ2-5, with 7 bases matching TRBD2. The germline CDR1 and CDR2 sequences are SEHNR and FQNEAQ (reference sequence). J was trimmed by 4 bases and V by 1 base; bases with no gene match: 3. This CDR3 has 14 residues.